This TCR beta chain was profiled in a study of blood T cell repertoires in COVID-19. Study context: Acute and convalescent COVID-19 samples came from the United States, Italy and Spain. PBMCs, B-cell-depleted T cells, or T cells provided the cDNA or gDNA that made up the material.

Original processing notes: Estimates of nucleated cell counts were drawn from the amplification of reference gene primers. Method: immunoSEQ multiplex PCR; TCRdb's copy keeps in-frame clones and lacks some. Clone size and the V and J calls come from that table; the DNA yielded D and trimming. The sample lists about 81,000 clones, approximately 78% seen once, with around 7.2% in the top ten. Germline CDR1 MNHEY, CDR2 SMNVEV (reference sequence). The CDR3 is made up of 16 amino acids. V shed 6 bases and J 10 bases; nucleotides not matched to a gene: 12. Sequenced input: peripheral blood. The V and J genes are TRBV27 and TRBJ1-6; 10 positions match TRBD1. This receptor was identified in a human donor in a cohort sampled during active COVID-19. As DNA, the CDR3 is TGTGCCAGCAGGCCGGGACAGGGGAAGCGAGAATCACCCCTCCACTTT. Its protein is CASRPGQGKRESPLHF.